These 16 T cell receptor beta chains originate from one sample sequenced in a study of cytomegalovirus exposure and HLA in healthy donors. Clones were read by immunoSEQ multiplex PCR, and TCRdb kept only the in-frame ones, dropping some. This sample has roughly 100,000 clones, with about 86% found just once. The sample taken for sequencing was PBMCs. These receptors came from a woman younger than 35 in good health and CMV-seropositive.

The rearrangement joins TRBV6-1 to TRBJ2-1, with D perhaps matching TRBD1 (5 bases). V was shortened by 2 bases and J by 0 bases, with 8 bases between the two germline ends. The CDR3 is made up of 15 amino acids. Germline V gene lookup returns CDR1 MNHNS and CDR2 SASEGT. The CDR3 is CASSERGGSYNEQFF. As DNA, the CDR3 is TGTGCCAGCAGTGAAAGGGGTGGCTCCTACAATGAGCAGTTCTTC.

The CDR3: CASSSPQGLGANVLTF. For the CDR3, the DNA is TGTGCCAGCAGCTCGCCACAGGGTCTTGGGGCCAACGTCCTGACTTTC. The rearrangement links TRBV7-8 to TRBJ2-6; D possibly corresponds to TRBD1 (6 bases). This CDR3 comprises 16 residues. V dropped 4 bases and J dropped 3 bases, with 13 bases sitting between them. In germline, CDR1 is SGHVS, CDR2 FQNEAQ.

The CDR3 region has the DNA TGTGCTAGTGCCCTGGGGACAGTTGAAGCTTTCTTT. Translating gives CASALGTVEAFF. The chain has TRBV12-5 and TRBJ1-1; 7 bases agree with TRBD1. The CDR3 runs 12 residues. CDR1 and CDR2 (germline): LGHNT, FRNRAP. V trimming: 7 bases; J trimming: 7 bases; junction bases outside the gene matches: 6.

This chain connects TRBV4-1 to TRBJ2-7; maybe TRBD1 (6 bases). The CDR3 is 14 amino acids. The ends were cut back, 4 bases at V and 6 bases at J, with 16 bases in the middle. Germline V CDR1 and CDR2: MGHRA, YSYEKL. CDR3 region: CASSLQAYRAEQYF. The CDR3 nucleotides read TGCGCCAGCAGCCTTCAAGCCTACAGGGCCGAGCAGTACTTC.

The rearrangement uses TRBV5-1 and TRBJ1-1, with D perhaps TRBD1 (6 bases). CDR3 length: 15 amino acids. Per germline, CDR1 SGHRS and CDR2 YFSETQ. V lost 0 bases, J lost 3 bases, and 12 bases lay in between. The CDR3 spells CASSLEQGVHTEAFF. In DNA form, the CDR3 reads TGCGCCAGCAGCTTGGAACAGGGAGTCCACACTGAAGCTTTCTTT.

V gene TRBV7-2 combines with J gene TRBJ2-1, with a possible D match to TRBD1 (5 bases). Germline CDR1 reads SGHTA; CDR2 reads FQGNSA. Trimming left V 3 bases short and J 8 bases short, with 17 bases between. This CDR3 has 15 residues. CDR3 region: CASSLSQGLFDEQFF. The CDR3 nucleotides are TGTGCCAGCAGCTTGAGCCAGGGCCTTTTTGATGAGCAGTTCTTC.

The V call is TRBV18, the J call TRBJ2-3, with TRBD1 matching over 10 bases. There are 17 residues in the CDR3. The J segment lost 6 bases and the V segment lost 2 bases, leaving 11 bases of the junction unmatched. Germline V gives CDR1 KGHSH, CDR2 LQKENI. CDR3 bases: TGTGCCAGCTCACCAACAAAGGGACAGGGGCATAGGGATACGCAGTATTTT. Protein sequence: CASSPTKGQGHRDTQYF. Supplemented by reference TRBV18 and TRBJ2-3, the full variable domain reads NAGVMQNPRHLVRRRGQEARLRCSPMKGHSHVYWYRQLPEEGLKFMVYLQKENIIDESGMPKERFSAEFPKEGPSILRIQQVVRGDSAAYFCASSPTKGQGHRDTQYFGPGTRLTVL.

V usage is TRBV4-1 and J usage is TRBJ1-2; TRBD1 is a possible D gene (5 bases). The germline V gene encodes CDR1 MGHRA and CDR2 YSYEKL. This CDR3 contains 17 residues. Trimming pared 2 bases from V and 0 bases from J, leaving 16 bases between. CDR3 sequence reads: CASSQRMWGEANYGYTF. The CDR3 DNA follows: TGCGCCAGCAGCCAAAGGATGTGGGGCGAAGCTAACTATGGCTACACCTTC.

The V call is TRBV4-2, the J call TRBJ1-4; D may be TRBD1 (6 bases). Trimming stripped 2 bases from V and 7 bases from J, with 17 bases between. The CDR3 is 16 amino acids. Germline-derived CDR1 and CDR2 are LGHNA and YNFKEQ. The DNA for the CDR3 is TGTGCCAGCAGCCAAACAGCTTCGGGGGGCAGTGAAAAACTGTTTTTT. Protein sequence: CASSQTASGGSEKLFF.

The chain combines TRBV2 with TRBJ2-7; D remains ambiguous. The germline V and J ends were trimmed by 7 bases and 1 base, with 11 bases remaining between them. The CDR3 spans 13 residues. Germline loops: CDR1 SNHLY, CDR2 FYNNEI. CDR3 sequence reads: CASNVGRSYEQYF. CDR3 sequence (DNA): TGTGCCAGCAACGTGGGCAGGTCCTACGAGCAGTACTTC.

The V and J genes are TRBV19 and TRBJ2-5, with no clear D. The CDR3 covers 12 residues. Germline CDR1 reads LNHDA; CDR2 reads SQIVND (reference sequence). The V and J ends lost 5 bases and 5 bases respectively, with 9 bases between them. The CDR3 loop is CASSFTGETQYF. CDR3 in DNA: TGTGCCAGTAGTTTCACTGGTGAGACCCAGTACTTC.

V usage is TRBV7-6 and J usage is TRBJ2-7; the D gene is possibly TRBD1 (5 bases). The CDR3 has 12 amino acids. Per germline, CDR1 SGHVS and CDR2 FNYEAQ. The V and J ends lost 5 bases and 6 bases respectively, with 11 bases between them. As DNA, the CDR3 is TGTGCCAGCAGCCCAACCCAGGGCGAGCAGTACTTC. This encodes CASSPTQGEQYF. The complete variable domain, with remaining parts taken from reference TRBV7-6 and TRBJ2-7, reads GAGVSQSPRYKVTKRGQDVALRCDPISGHVSLYWYRQALGQGPEFLTYFNYEAQQDKSGLPNDRFSAERPEGSISTLTIQRTEQRDSAMYRCASSPTQGEQYFGPGTRLTVT.

The V and J genes are TRBV28 and TRBJ1-3; unclear D gene. This CDR3 has 13 amino acids. Trimming took off 8 bases at V and 6 bases at J, with 14 bases between the two ends. The germline CDR1 and CDR2 sequences are MDHEN and SYDVKM. In DNA, the CDR3 is TGTGCCAGCTCCCTGAAGAGGGTAAACACCATATATTTT. This encodes CASSLKRVNTIYF.

V is TRBV18 and J is TRBJ2-7, with D perhaps TRBD2 (7 bases). Trimming pared 3 bases from V and 4 bases from J, leaving 16 bases between. The V gene's germline CDR1 is KGHSH and CDR2 LQKENI. This CDR3 has 15 residues. DNA for the CDR3: TGTGCCAGCTCACCGGAAGGGGGGGTCCTATACGAGCAGTACTTC. Translation: CASSPEGGVLYEQYF. Looking up the rest from reference TRBV18 and TRBJ2-7 gives the full variable domain: NAGVMQNPRHLVRRRGQEARLRCSPMKGHSHVYWYRQLPEEGLKFMVYLQKENIIDESGMPKERFSAEFPKEGPSILRIQQVVRGDSAAYFCASSPEGGVLYEQYFGPGTRLTVT.

The chain recombines TRBV7-9 with TRBJ2-1, with 7 bases lining up with TRBD2. Germline V gene lookup returns CDR1 SEHNR and CDR2 FQNEAQ (reference sequence). This CDR3 is 14 amino acids long. The trim removed 5 bases at V and 7 bases at J, leaving 8 bases unmatched. The CDR3 DNA reads TGTGCCAGCAGCCCCCGGAGCGGGAATAATGAGCAGTTCTTC. Its protein is CASSPRSGNNEQFF.

CDR3 DNA sequence: TGTGCCAGCACCCCCCGGGGAGGGGCCGGCTACACCTTC. Translated: CASTPRGGAGYTF. This chain uses TRBV6-6 with TRBJ1-2; weak D call: TRBD1 (5 bases). V was shortened by 7 bases and J by 8 bases, with 17 bases between the two germline ends. Germline assignment: CDR1 MNHNY and CDR2 SVGAGI (reference sequence). The CDR3 is 13 amino acids.